This T cell receptor beta chain was identified during a study of CD8+CD57+ T cells in acquired aplastic anemia. About the study: On average, sorted CD4+ and CD8+ cells gave approximately 3.5 ug of DNA. For CD4+ cells, healthy donors had an average of about 10 million reads.

Genomic DNA, the template, was used for profiling of the TCR beta VDJ and CDR3. One entry per CDR3 protein results from TCRdb running MiXCR on the reads. The sample holds 200,000 to 250,000 distinct CDR3 sequences; around 63% are singletons and the top ten take 25% to 35%. Germline lookup yields CDR1 DFQATT and CDR2 SNEGSKA (reference sequence). Deletions cut 0 bases from V and 9 bases from J, with 3 bases between. The CDR3 sequence is 10 residues long. Specimen: sorted CD4+, CD8+, or CD8+CD57+ T cells (not recorded which) from PBMCs. This TCR was recovered from a human donor in good health. The chain uses TRBV20-1 and TRBJ2-1; no firm D call. The CDR3 coding sequence is TGCAGTGCTAGAGAAATTGAGCAGTTCTTC. Protein product: CSAREIEQFF.